This passage covers 31 T cell receptor beta chains from one sample sequenced in a study of blood T cell repertoires in COVID-19. Sequenced by immunoSEQ multiplex PCR; TCRdb stores in-frame clones only, minus some. The table records some 150,000 clones, 80% to 90% of them present only once. Sequencing was performed on peripheral blood. Receptors originate from a woman in her fifties or sixties with active COVID-19.

J is TRBJ1-5 and V is TRBV30; the match to TRBD1 covers 8 bases. Germline-derived CDR1 and CDR2 are GTSNPN and SVGIG (reference sequence). The ends lost 0 bases at V and 6 bases at J; junction bases unmatched: 10. The CDR3 runs 16 residues. The CDR3 loop is CAWSVQRTGWGQPQHF. CDR3 in DNA: TGTGCCTGGAGTGTACAAAGGACAGGGTGGGGTCAGCCCCAGCATTTT.

This chain connects TRBV15 to TRBJ2-1; 10 bases align to TRBD2. This CDR3 has 14 amino acids. Germline V gives CDR1 LNHNV, CDR2 YYDKDF (reference sequence). V lost 9 bases and J lost 6; bases outside the gene matches: 8. The CDR3 spells CATKPSGSFNEQFF. The CDR3 coding sequence is TGTGCCACAAAACCTAGCGGGAGTTTCAATGAGCAGTTCTTC.

The genes are TRBV5-1 and TRBJ2-5, with 7 positions matching TRBD1. With V trimmed by 1 base and J by 4 bases, 7 bases remained unmatched. This CDR3 contains 15 residues. Germline V gives CDR1 SGHRS, CDR2 YFSETQ. The CDR3 sequence: CASSLNDRVPETQYF. The DNA of the CDR3 is TGCGCCAGCAGCTTGAACGACAGGGTCCCAGAGACCCAGTACTTC.

The chain recombines TRBV3-1 (or the pseudogene TRBV3-2) with TRBJ1-6, with TRBD1 as a possible D gene (6 bases). The CDR3 covers 15 residues. CDR1 is LGHDT and CDR2 is YNNKEL in the germline V gene (reference sequence). The V and J ends lost 4 bases and 7 bases respectively, with 14 bases between them. The CDR3: CASSPKGGANSPLHF. The DNA for the CDR3 is TGTGCCAGCAGCCCCAAGGGGGGGGCGAATTCACCCCTCCACTTT.

The chain employs TRBV3-1 (or the pseudogene TRBV3-2) and TRBJ2-2; 11 bases are a match to TRBD2. Germline V gives CDR1 LGHDT, CDR2 YNNKEL (reference sequence). V lost 0 bases and J lost 7; bases outside the gene matches: 7. The CDR3 runs 17 residues. CDR3 coding DNA: TGTGCCAGCAGCCAAGATATAGCGGGAGGGACGGTCGGGGAGCTGTTTTTT. It encodes CASSQDIAGGTVGELFF.

This chain connects TRBV9 to TRBJ2-7; 9 nucleotides match TRBD1. The V gene's germline CDR1 is SGDLS and CDR2 YYNGEE. The CDR3 consists of 14 residues. Unmatched junction bases numbered 6, after V lost 3 bases and J lost 5 bases. This CDR3 reads CASSGYRGRHEQYF. In DNA form, the CDR3 reads TGTGCCAGCAGCGGATACAGGGGGCGGCACGAGCAGTACTTC.

The V call is TRBV4-1, the J call TRBJ2-2; TRBD2 matches at 13 bases. CDR3 size: 18 residues. V dropped 4 bases and J dropped 0; count of bases not matched to a gene: 5. Germline V gene data show CDR1 as MGHRA and CDR2 as YSYEKL. CDR3 sequence: CASSRGLAGRSNTGELFF. DNA of the CDR3: TGCGCCAGCAGCCGGGGACTAGCGGGAAGGTCGAACACCGGGGAGCTGTTTTTT.

This sequence joins TRBV15 and TRBJ2-7, with a weak D call TRBD2 (7 bases). Germline CDR1 reads LNHNV; CDR2 reads YYDKDF (reference sequence). The CDR3 loop spans 17 amino acids. Trimming removed 2 bases from V and 0 bases from J, with 17 bases in between. The CDR3 DNA reads as TGTGCCACCAGCAGACCCCTTCGGGGGGCGTCCTCCTACGAGCAGTACTTC. It encodes CATSRPLRGASSYEQYF.

The chain carries TRBV19 and TRBJ2-5, with D possibly TRBD1 on 5 matching bases. This CDR3 spans 13 amino acids. The V and J ends lost 5 bases and 2 bases respectively, with 9 bases between them. CDR1 and CDR2 from the germline V gene are LNHDA and SQIVND (reference sequence). This CDR3 reads CASSPREQETQYF. CDR3 DNA: TGTGCCAGTAGTCCCAGGGAACAAGAGACCCAGTACTTC. The variable domain in full, with the rest retrieved from reference TRBV19 and TRBJ2-5, is DGGITQSPKYLFRKEGQNVTLSCEQNLNHDAMYWYRQDPGQGLRLIYYSQIVNDFQKGDIAEGYSVSREKKESFPLTVTSAQKNPTAFYLCASSPREQETQYFGPGTRLLVL.

V and J are TRBV3-1 (or the pseudogene TRBV3-2) and TRBJ1-5; 7 bases are shared with TRBD1. Germline CDR1 reads LGHDT; CDR2 reads YNNKEL (reference sequence). With V trimmed by 3 bases and J by 6 bases, 5 bases remained unmatched. The length of the CDR3 is 14 residues. CDR3 sequence: CASSQVRGSQPQHF. The DNA of the CDR3 is TGTGCCAGCAGCCAGGTCAGGGGGTCTCAGCCCCAGCATTTT.

This chain uses TRBV5-5 with TRBJ2-3, with D possibly being TRBD2 (5 bases). The CDR3 runs to 16 residues. Deletions cut 3 bases from V and 1 base from J, with 15 bases between. The germline CDR1 and CDR2 sequences are SGHKS and YYEKEE (reference sequence). The CDR3 DNA reads TGTGCCAGCAGCTCAGCGAGGGCAGGAGGCACAGATACGCAGTATTTT. Translating it yields CASSSARAGGTDTQYF.

V is TRBV5-1 and J is TRBJ1-2; no definite D call. The CDR3 is made up of 15 amino acids. In germline, CDR1 is SGHRS, CDR2 YFSETQ. V lost 0 bases to trimming and J lost 0 bases, with 9 bases between them. CDR3 sequence: CASSLGVSANYGYTF. The CDR3 DNA reads as TGCGCCAGCAGCTTGGGGGTGAGCGCTAACTATGGCTACACCTTC.

V and J are TRBV28 and TRBJ2-7; D may be TRBD2 (5 bases). This CDR3 spans 15 amino acids. Trimming left V 3 bases short and J 2 bases short, with 14 bases between. The germline gives CDR1 MDHEN, CDR2 SYDVKM. Written as DNA, the CDR3 is TGTGCCAGCAGTTTGGGCCTAGCCGGAACCTACGAGCAGTACTTC. Protein sequence: CASSLGLAGTYEQYF.

The rearrangement uses TRBV6-2 or TRBV6-3 and TRBJ1-1, with 7 nucleotides matching TRBD1. Losses at the gene ends were 6 bases for V and 1 base for J; bases not matched to a gene: 11. The CDR3 has 16 residues. Per germline, CDR1 MNHEY and CDR2 SVGEGT. CDR3 bases: TGTGCCAGCAGCCTTGACAGGGAGGAAGGGAACACTGAAGCTTTCTTT. It translates to CASSLDREEGNTEAFF.

The chain employs TRBV28 and TRBJ2-7, with 7 bases lining up with TRBD1. In germline, CDR1 is MDHEN, CDR2 SYDVKM. With 5 bases clipped from V and 1 base from J, the junction kept 11 bases outside the gene matches. The CDR3 runs to 16 residues. The CDR3 protein is CASSPTHRGRSYEQYF. Written as DNA, the CDR3 is TGTGCCAGCAGTCCTACTCACAGGGGTCGGTCCTACGAGCAGTACTTC.

The chain joins TRBV10-1 to TRBJ2-1; weak D call: TRBD1 (5 bases). This CDR3 comprises 13 residues. The V gene lost 8 bases and the J gene lost 8 bases, with 16 bases spanning the gap. Per the germline V gene, CDR1 is WNHNN and CDR2 is SYGVQD (reference sequence). The CDR3 coding sequence is TGCGCCAGCTCGGCTCCAGGGAAGGATGAGCAGTTCTTC. Its protein is CASSAPGKDEQFF.

J is TRBJ1-4 and V is TRBV3-1 (or the pseudogene TRBV3-2); TRBD1 might be the D (5 bases). Germline CDR1 and CDR2: LGHDT and YNNKEL (reference sequence). The V and J ends lost 0 bases and 4 bases respectively, with 12 bases between them. The CDR3 sequence is 16 residues long. CDR3 nucleotides: TGTGCCAGCAGCCAAGAGGGGAGGGGTATTAATGAAAAACTGTTTTTT. It translates to CASSQEGRGINEKLFF.

This chain joins TRBV4-3 and TRBJ1-5; D not resolved. This CDR3 is 16 amino acids long. V dropped 0 bases and J dropped 3 bases, with 12 bases sitting between them. Germline V gene lookup returns CDR1 LGHNA and CDR2 YSLEER. This chain's CDR3 is CASSQEYGILNQPQHF. CDR3 coding DNA: TGCGCCAGCAGCCAAGAGTACGGGATACTCAATCAGCCCCAGCATTTT.

Here the CDR3 DNA reads TGTGCCAGCTCACCAACGAGCCCTGGAAACACCATATATTTT. Protein sequence: CASSPTSPGNTIYF. The chain carries TRBV18 and TRBJ1-3; D unclear. The germline V and J ends were trimmed by 2 bases and 2 bases, with 7 bases remaining between them. Germline CDR1 KGHSH, CDR2 LQKENI. The CDR3 is made up of 14 amino acids.

The chain couples TRBV7-2 to TRBJ2-1, with 12 bases fitting TRBD1. From germline, CDR1 is SGHTA and CDR2 FQGNSA. The CDR3 is 16 residues long. V lost 0 bases, J lost 10 bases, and 7 bases stayed unmatched. The CDR3 DNA follows: TGTGCCAGCAGCTTAGCGTGGGGACAGGGGGCTTCGGAGCAGTTCTTC. Amino acid sequence: CASSLAWGQGASEQFF.

This clone was observed a handful of times. The chain links TRBV7-8 to TRBJ2-3; 7 bases are a match to TRBD2. The CDR3 length is 15 residues. With 5 bases clipped from V and 2 bases from J, the junction kept 7 bases outside the gene matches. CDR1 and CDR2 from the germline V gene are SGHVS and FQNEAQ. The CDR3 bases are TGTGCCAGCAGCGCCTCCGGGACTAACACAGATACGCAGTATTTT. Translating it yields CASSASGTNTDTQYF.

The rearrangement uses TRBV28 and TRBJ2-7; 8 positions agree with TRBD1. Trimming cost V 3 bases and J 1 base; bases outside gene matches: 5. CDR3 length: 15 residues. Germline CDR1 reads MDHEN; CDR2 reads SYDVKM. CDR3 protein: CASSFPWTGSYEQYF. The DNA of the CDR3 is TGTGCCAGCAGTTTCCCCTGGACAGGGTCCTACGAGCAGTACTTC.

The gene calls are TRBV24-1 and TRBJ1-1; 10 bases are shared with TRBD1. The germline gives CDR1 KGHDR, CDR2 SFDVKD. Losses at the gene ends were 2 bases for V and 4 bases for J; bases not matched to a gene: 6. The CDR3 contains 16 residues. This CDR3 reads CATSDSGQGSLTEAFF. The DNA for the CDR3 is TGTGCCACCAGTGATTCGGGACAGGGGTCACTCACTGAAGCTTTCTTT.

The rearrangement links TRBV7-9 to TRBJ2-7, with 10 bases fitting TRBD2. With 1 base clipped from V and 0 bases from J, the junction kept 9 bases outside the gene matches. Per the germline V gene, CDR1 is SEHNR and CDR2 is FQNEAQ (reference sequence). CDR3 length equals 18 residues. For the CDR3, the DNA is TGTGCCAGCAGCTTAGGTCGGGTTAGCGGGAGGAGCTCCTACGAGCAGTACTTC. This codes for CASSLGRVSGRSSYEQYF.

This sequence joins TRBV5-5 and TRBJ1-3; the D gene is possibly TRBD1 (6 bases). The CDR3 has 17 amino acids. Germline lookup yields CDR1 SGHKS and CDR2 YYEKEE (reference sequence). The V end lost 1 base, the J end lost 0 bases, and 14 bases lay between the germline ends. CDR3 nucleotide sequence: TGTGCCAGCAGCTTGACTCACAGGGAGAGCTCTGGAAACACCATATATTTT. Protein sequence: CASSLTHRESSGNTIYF.

This clone was seen more than once but under ten times. The chain couples TRBV6-2 or TRBV6-3 to TRBJ1-5; weak D call: TRBD1 (6 bases). This CDR3 has 15 amino acids. Trimming took off 6 bases at V and 3 bases at J, with 15 bases between the two ends. CDR1 and CDR2 (germline): MNHEY, SVGEGT. The CDR3 here is CASSPLAGVNQPQHF. CDR3 DNA: TGTGCCAGCAGCCCCCTAGCAGGGGTCAATCAGCCCCAGCATTTT.

V is TRBV4-3 and J is TRBJ1-2; tentatively, D is TRBD1 (6 bases). The CDR3 is 15 residues long. The germline CDR1 and CDR2 sequences are LGHNA and YSLEER. Trimming removed 0 bases at V and 0 bases at J, with 8 bases between. The chain's CDR3 is CASSQDRTANYGYTF. CDR3 sequence (DNA): TGCGCCAGCAGCCAAGATCGGACAGCTAACTATGGCTACACCTTC.

The rearrangement joins TRBV18 to TRBJ1-2; TRBD1 is a possible D gene (5 bases). Germline CDR1 and CDR2: KGHSH and LQKENI. The CDR3 sequence is 16 residues long. Trimming shortened V by 0 bases and J by 4 bases, and 15 bases separated the two germline ends. The CDR3 bases are TGTGCCAGCTCACCACCGAATGGACTAGGGGCCTATGGCTACACCTTC. Protein: CASSPPNGLGAYGYTF.

The V and J genes are TRBV10-3 and TRBJ2-2; 8 bases are a match to TRBD1. CDR1 ENHRY and CDR2 SYGVKD come from the germline V gene. The CDR3 contains 14 residues. V lost 6 bases to trimming and J lost 2 bases; unmatched junction nucleotides: 2. Here the CDR3 reads CAISGTGNTGELFF. CDR3 nucleotides: TGTGCCATCAGCGGGACAGGAAACACCGGGGAGCTGTTTTTT.

The chain employs TRBV29-1 and TRBJ2-4; D uncertain. CDR1 is SQVTM and CDR2 is ANQGSEA in the germline V gene. This CDR3 contains 12 residues. Trimming pared 2 bases from V and 6 bases from J, leaving 8 bases between. The CDR3, as DNA: TGCAGCGTTGAAATACCGGGAAACATTCAGTACTTC. The encoded protein is CSVEIPGNIQYF.

This chain joins TRBV7-9 and TRBJ2-3; the match to TRBD2 covers 12 bases. Trimming took 2 bases from V and 5 from J; bases not matched to a gene: 11. CDR1 is SEHNR and CDR2 is FQNEAQ in the germline V gene (reference sequence). This CDR3 is built from 18 residues. The CDR3 loop is CASSLSRTSGNLGDTQYF. In nucleotides, the CDR3 is TGTGCCAGCAGCTTATCCCGGACTAGCGGGAATCTCGGAGATACGCAGTATTTT.